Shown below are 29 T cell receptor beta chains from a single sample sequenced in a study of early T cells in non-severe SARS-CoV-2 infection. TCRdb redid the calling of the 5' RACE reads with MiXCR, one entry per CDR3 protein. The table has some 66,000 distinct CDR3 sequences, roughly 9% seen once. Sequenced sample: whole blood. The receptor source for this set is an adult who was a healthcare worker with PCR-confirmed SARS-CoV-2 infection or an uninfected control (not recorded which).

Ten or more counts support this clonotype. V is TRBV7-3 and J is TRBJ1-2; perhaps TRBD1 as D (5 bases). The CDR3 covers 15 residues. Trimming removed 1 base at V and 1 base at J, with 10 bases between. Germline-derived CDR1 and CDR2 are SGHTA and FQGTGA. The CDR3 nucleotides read TGTGCCAGCAGCTTAAACGGTGGGGGTAACTATGGCTACACCTTC. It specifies CASSLNGGGNYGYTF.

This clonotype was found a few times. CDR3 loop: CASSQDPYSSYNEQFF. As DNA, the CDR3 is TGTGCCAGCAGCCAAGATCCGTATAGCTCCTACAATGAGCAGTTCTTC. This chain uses TRBV14 with TRBJ2-1; no reliable D call. V lost 0 bases and J 0 bases, leaving 9 bases between the germline ends. There are 16 residues in the CDR3. In germline, CDR1 is SGHDN, CDR2 FVKESK.

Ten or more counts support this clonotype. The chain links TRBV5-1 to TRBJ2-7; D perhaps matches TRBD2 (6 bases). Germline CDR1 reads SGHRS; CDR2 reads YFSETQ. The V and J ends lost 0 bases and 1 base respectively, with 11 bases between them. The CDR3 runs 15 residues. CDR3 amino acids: CASSLAGGPSYEQYF. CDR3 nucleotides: TGCGCCAGCAGCTTGGCTGGAGGGCCGTCCTACGAGCAGTACTTC.

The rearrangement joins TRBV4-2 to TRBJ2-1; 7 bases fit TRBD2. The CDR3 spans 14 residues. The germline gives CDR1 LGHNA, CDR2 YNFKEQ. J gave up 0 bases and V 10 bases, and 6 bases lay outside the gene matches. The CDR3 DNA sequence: TGTGCCACCCCAGGCGGGAGCTCCTACAATGAGCAGTTCTTC. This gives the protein CATPGGSSYNEQFF.

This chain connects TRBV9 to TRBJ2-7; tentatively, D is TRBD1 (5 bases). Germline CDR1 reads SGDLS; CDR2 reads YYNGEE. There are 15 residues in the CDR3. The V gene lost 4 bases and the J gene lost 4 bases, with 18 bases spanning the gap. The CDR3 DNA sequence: TGTGCCAGCAGCCCCCAGGCGGCAGGGTCGTACGAGCAGTACTTC. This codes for CASSPQAAGSYEQYF.

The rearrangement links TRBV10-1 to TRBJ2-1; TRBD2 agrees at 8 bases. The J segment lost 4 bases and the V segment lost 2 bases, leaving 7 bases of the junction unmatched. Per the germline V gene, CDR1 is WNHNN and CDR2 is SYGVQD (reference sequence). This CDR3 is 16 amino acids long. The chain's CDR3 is CASSETRREEYNEQFF. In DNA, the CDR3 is TGCGCCAGCAGTGAGACACGGCGGGAGGAATACAATGAGCAGTTCTTC.

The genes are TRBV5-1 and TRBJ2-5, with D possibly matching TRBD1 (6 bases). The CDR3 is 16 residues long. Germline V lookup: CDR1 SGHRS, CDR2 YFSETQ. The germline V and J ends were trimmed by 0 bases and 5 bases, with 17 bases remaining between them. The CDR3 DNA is TGCGCCAGCAGCTTGGAGGGGGATGGGTACATGGAGACCCAGTACTTC. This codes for CASSLEGDGYMETQYF. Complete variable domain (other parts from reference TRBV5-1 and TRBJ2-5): KAGVTQTPRYLIKTRGQQVTLSCSPISGHRSVSWYQQTPGQGLQFLFEYFSETQRNKGNFPGRFSGRQFSNSRSEMNVSTLELGDSALYLCASSLEGDGYMETQYFGPGTRLLVL.

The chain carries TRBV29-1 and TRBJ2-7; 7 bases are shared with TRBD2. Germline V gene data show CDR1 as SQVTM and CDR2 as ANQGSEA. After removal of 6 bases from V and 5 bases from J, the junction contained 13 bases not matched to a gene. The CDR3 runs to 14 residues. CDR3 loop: CSVAPLRGDDEQYF. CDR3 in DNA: TGCAGCGTGGCCCCGCTCCGGGGGGACGACGAGCAGTACTTC.

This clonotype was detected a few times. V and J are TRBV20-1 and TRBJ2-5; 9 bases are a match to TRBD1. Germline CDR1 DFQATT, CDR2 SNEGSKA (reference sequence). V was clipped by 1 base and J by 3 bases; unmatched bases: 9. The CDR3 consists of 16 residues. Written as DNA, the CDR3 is TGCAGTGCTAGAGCCCGACTGACAGGGGGAGAAGAGACCCAGTACTTC. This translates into CSARARLTGGEETQYF.

The CDR3 reads CASSFTSGSLNEQFF. The CDR3 bases are TGCGCCAGCAGCTTTACTAGCGGGAGTCTAAATGAGCAGTTCTTC. The chain is built from TRBV5-1 and TRBJ2-1, with TRBD2 identical over 11 bases. The CDR3 is 15 residues long. V was pared by 2 bases and J by 7 bases, with 5 bases of the junction left unmatched. The germline V gene encodes CDR1 SGHRS and CDR2 YFSETQ.

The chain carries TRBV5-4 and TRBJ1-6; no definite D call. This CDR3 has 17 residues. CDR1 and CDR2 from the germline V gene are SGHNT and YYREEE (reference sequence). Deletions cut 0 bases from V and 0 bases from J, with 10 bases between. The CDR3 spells CASSLVRVSSYNSPLHF. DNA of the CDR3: TGTGCCAGCAGCTTGGTCCGGGTTAGCTCCTATAATTCACCCCTCCACTTT.

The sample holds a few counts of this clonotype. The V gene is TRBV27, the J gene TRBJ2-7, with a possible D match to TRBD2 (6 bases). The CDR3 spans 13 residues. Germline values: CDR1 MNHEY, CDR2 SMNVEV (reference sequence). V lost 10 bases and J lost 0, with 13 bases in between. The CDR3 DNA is TGTGCCACCGCCTCCGGGAGCTCCTACGAGCAGTACTTC. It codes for CATASGSSYEQYF.

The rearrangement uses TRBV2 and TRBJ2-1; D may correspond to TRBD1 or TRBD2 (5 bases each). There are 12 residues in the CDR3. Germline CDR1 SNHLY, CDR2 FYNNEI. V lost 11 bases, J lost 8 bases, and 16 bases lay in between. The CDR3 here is CAGELRGDEQFF. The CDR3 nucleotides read TGTGCCGGAGAGCTGAGAGGGGATGAGCAGTTCTTC.

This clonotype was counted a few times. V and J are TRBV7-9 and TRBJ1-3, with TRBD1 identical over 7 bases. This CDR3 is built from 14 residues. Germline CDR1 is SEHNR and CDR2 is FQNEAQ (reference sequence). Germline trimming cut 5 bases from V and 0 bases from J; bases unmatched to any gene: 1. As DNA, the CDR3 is TGTGCCAGCAGCAGGGACAGCTCTGGAAACACCATATATTTT. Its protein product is CASSRDSSGNTIYF.

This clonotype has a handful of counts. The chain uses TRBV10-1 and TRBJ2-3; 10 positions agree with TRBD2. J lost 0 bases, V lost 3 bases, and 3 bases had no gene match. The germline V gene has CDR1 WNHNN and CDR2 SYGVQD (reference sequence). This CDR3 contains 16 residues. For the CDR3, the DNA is TGCGCCAGCAGTGAAGGACTAGCGGCTAGCACAGATACGCAGTATTTT. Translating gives CASSEGLAASTDTQYF.

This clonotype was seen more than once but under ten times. The CDR3 nucleotides are TGTGCCAGCAGTTTAACCCGCTACACTGAAGCTTTCTTT. Translating gives CASSLTRYTEAFF. The V gene is TRBV28, the J gene TRBJ1-1, with unresolved D. The CDR3 has 13 amino acids. Trimming removed 2 bases at V and 3 bases at J, with 7 bases between. In germline, CDR1 is MDHEN, CDR2 SYDVKM.

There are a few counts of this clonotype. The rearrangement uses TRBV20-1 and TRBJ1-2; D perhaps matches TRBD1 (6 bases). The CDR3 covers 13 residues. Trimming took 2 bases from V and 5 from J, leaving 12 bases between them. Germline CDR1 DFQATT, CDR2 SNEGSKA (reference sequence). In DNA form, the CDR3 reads TGCAGTGCTAGAACGCCAGGGGAATATGGCTACACCTTC. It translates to CSARTPGEYGYTF.

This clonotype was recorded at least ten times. The CDR3 is CASSLTSRTYNEQFF. CDR3 nucleotides: TGTGCCAGCAGCTTAACCTCCAGAACGTACAATGAGCAGTTCTTC. This sequence joins TRBV7-3 and TRBJ2-1, with D unclear. V was pared by 0 bases and J by 4 bases, with 10 bases between. The CDR3 is 15 amino acids. Germline CDR1 SGHTA, CDR2 FQGTGA.

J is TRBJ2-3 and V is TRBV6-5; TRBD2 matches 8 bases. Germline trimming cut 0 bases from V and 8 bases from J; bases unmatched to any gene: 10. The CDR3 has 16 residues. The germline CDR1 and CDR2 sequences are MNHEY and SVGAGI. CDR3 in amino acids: CASSYSGSGASGTQYF. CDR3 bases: TGTGCCAGCAGTTACTCGGGTAGCGGGGCTTCGGGTACGCAGTATTTT.

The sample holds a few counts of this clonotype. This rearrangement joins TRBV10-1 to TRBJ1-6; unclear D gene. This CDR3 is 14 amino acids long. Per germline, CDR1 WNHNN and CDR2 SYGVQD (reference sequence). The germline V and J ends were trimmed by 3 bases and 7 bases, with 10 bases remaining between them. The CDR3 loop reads CASSEERRNSPLHF. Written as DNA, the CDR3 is TGCGCCAGCAGTGAAGAAAGGAGGAATTCACCCCTCCACTTT.

For the CDR3, the DNA is TGTGCCAGCAGCCTCGGGACTAGCGGGAAGGGAGAGACCCAGTACTTC. Its translation: CASSLGTSGKGETQYF. This chain links TRBV7-6 with TRBJ2-5; TRBD2 matches at 13 bases. The CDR3 spans 16 residues. Looked up from germline, CDR1 is SGHVS and CDR2 is FNYEAQ. V shed 5 bases, J shed 4 bases, and the junction held 7 bases outside the gene matches.

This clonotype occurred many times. The CDR3: CSARTLRYNEQFF. The CDR3 DNA reads as TGCAGCGCTAGGACCCTGCGCTACAATGAGCAGTTCTTC. The chain recombines TRBV29-1 with TRBJ2-1; D is ambiguous. The V end was cut by 7 bases, the J end by 3 bases, with 13 bases between. Germline values: CDR1 SQVTM, CDR2 ANQGSEA. The CDR3 has 13 residues.

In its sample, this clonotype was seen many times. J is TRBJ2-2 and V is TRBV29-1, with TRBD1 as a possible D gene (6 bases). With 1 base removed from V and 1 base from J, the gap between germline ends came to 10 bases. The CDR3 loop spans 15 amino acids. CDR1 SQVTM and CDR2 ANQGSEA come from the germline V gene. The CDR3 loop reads CSVEVEGENTGELFF. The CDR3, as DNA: TGCAGCGTTGAAGTTGAGGGGGAGAACACCGGGGAGCTGTTTTTT.

CDR3 in DNA: TGTGCCAGCAGCCCTCGGGGTAGGGAGACCCAGTACTTC. Translating gives CASSPRGRETQYF. The rearrangement uses TRBV7-2 and TRBJ2-5, with D tentatively TRBD2 (5 bases). Trimming pared 5 bases from V and 5 bases from J, leaving 12 bases between. This CDR3 spans 13 amino acids. Germline lookup yields CDR1 SGHTA and CDR2 FQGNSA.

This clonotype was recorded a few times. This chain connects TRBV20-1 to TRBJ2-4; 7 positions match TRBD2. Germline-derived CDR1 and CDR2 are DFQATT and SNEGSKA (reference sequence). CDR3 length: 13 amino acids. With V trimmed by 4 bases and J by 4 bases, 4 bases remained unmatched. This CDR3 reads CSAKGGRKNIQYF. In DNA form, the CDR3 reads TGCAGTGCTAAGGGAGGGAGGAAAAACATTCAGTACTTC.

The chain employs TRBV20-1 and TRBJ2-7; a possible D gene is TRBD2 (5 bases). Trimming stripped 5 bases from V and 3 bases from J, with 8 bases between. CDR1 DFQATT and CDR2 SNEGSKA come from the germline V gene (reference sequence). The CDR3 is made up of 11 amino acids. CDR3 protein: CSASRGYEQYF. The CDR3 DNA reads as TGCAGTGCTTCCCGGGGCTACGAGCAGTACTTC.

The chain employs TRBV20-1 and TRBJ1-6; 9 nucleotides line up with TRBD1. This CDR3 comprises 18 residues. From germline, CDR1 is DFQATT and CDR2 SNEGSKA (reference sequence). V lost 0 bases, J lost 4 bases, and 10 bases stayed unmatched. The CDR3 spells CSARDPGQGDYYNSPLHF. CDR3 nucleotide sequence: TGCAGTGCTAGAGACCCGGGACAGGGTGATTATTATAATTCACCCCTCCACTTT.

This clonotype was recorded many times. CDR3 in amino acids: CATAGGQGTDTQYF. Here the CDR3 DNA reads TGTGCCACGGCGGGAGGACAGGGGACAGATACGCAGTATTTT. V usage is TRBV10-3 and J usage is TRBJ2-3, with a tentative D call TRBD1 (9 bases). V lost 10 bases, J lost 3 bases, and 17 bases lay in between. The CDR3 loop spans 14 amino acids. Germline V gives CDR1 ENHRY, CDR2 SYGVKD.

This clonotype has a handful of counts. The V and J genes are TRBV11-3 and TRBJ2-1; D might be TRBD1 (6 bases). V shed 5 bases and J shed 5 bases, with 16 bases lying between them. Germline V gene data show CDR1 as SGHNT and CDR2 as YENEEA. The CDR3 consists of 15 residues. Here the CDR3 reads CASSLDRTPDNEQFF. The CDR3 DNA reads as TGTGCCAGCAGCCTCGACAGGACCCCCGACAATGAGCAGTTCTTC.